The entry below describes one T cell receptor beta chain. Here immunoSEQ multiplex PCR was the method, and the copy in TCRdb shows in-frame clones only, minus some. The sample includes some 290,000 clones, 88% of them seen just once. The record originates from a study of blood T cell repertoires in COVID-19. This CDR3 spans 15 amino acids. Germline assignment: CDR1 LNHNV and CDR2 YYDKDF (reference sequence). V was pared by 0 bases and J by 10 bases, with 13 bases between. This chain links TRBV15 with TRBJ1-6; possible D gene TRBD1, 5 bases. The receptor was isolated from a woman aged 25 to 39 with COVID-19, enrolled during active disease. The source material was peripheral blood. The CDR3 region has the DNA TGTGCCACCAGCAGAGACCAGGGTTCTGGATCACCCCTCCACTTT. The encoded protein is CATSRDQGSGSPLHF. Full variable domain (rest looked up from reference TRBV15 and TRBJ1-6): DAMVIQNPRYQVTQFGKPVTLSCSQTLNHNVMYWYQQKSSQAPKLLFHYYDKDFNNEADTPDNFQSRRPNTSFCFLDIRSPGLGDTAMYLCATSRDQGSGSPLHFGNGTRLTVT.